The rows below give T cell receptor beta chains drawn from one sample of a study of blood T cell repertoires in COVID-19. The assay was immunoSEQ multiplex PCR, and TCRdb's table has in-frame clones only and misses some. The sample has approximately 300,000 clones, around nine tenths seen once. Sequenced material: peripheral blood. The origin of the receptors is a man aged 50 to 60 with active or convalescent COVID-19. CDR3s include the opening cysteine and the closing phenylalanine or tryptophan. Each record gives: clone size, CDR3 length, J gene, D gene, V gene, CDR3 protein, CDR3 DNA. The D gene is left open where the match is weak. The size entry is marked missing in some rows and otherwise reads once, few, many or a size class.

clone size: .; CDR3 length: 12; J gene: TRBJ2-3; D gene: .; V gene: TRBV28; CDR3 protein: CASSSRVDTQYF; CDR3 DNA: TGTGCCAGCAGTTCCCGTGTAGATACGCAGTATTTT
clone size: once; CDR3 length: 15; J gene: TRBJ2-6; D gene: .; V gene: TRBV27; CDR3 protein: CASSLSSFGANVLTF; CDR3 DNA: TGTGCCAGCAGTTTAAGTAGCTTCGGGGCCAACGTCCTGACTTTC
clone size: .; CDR3 length: 13; J gene: TRBJ1-6; D gene: TRBD1; V gene: TRBV3-1/TRBV3-2; CDR3 protein: CASSPRQGSPLHF; CDR3 DNA: TGTGCCAGCAGCCCGCGACAGGGATCACCCCTCCACTTT
clone size: .; CDR3 length: 15; J gene: TRBJ2-7; D gene: TRBD1; V gene: TRBV2; CDR3 protein: CASSSPLTGSYEQYF; CDR3 DNA: TGTGCCAGCAGTTCCCCCTTGACAGGGTCCTACGAGCAGTACTTC
clone size: .; CDR3 length: 15; J gene: TRBJ1-1; D gene: TRBD1; V gene: TRBV7-9; CDR3 protein: CASSDYRGSNTEAFF; CDR3 DNA: TGTGCCAGCAGCGACTACAGGGGATCGAACACTGAAGCTTTCTTT
clone size: .; CDR3 length: 14; J gene: TRBJ2-3; D gene: .; V gene: TRBV29-1; CDR3 protein: CSVVPRGNPDTQYF; CDR3 DNA: TGCAGCGTTGTTCCGCGCGGTAACCCAGATACGCAGTATTTT
clone size: .; CDR3 length: 16; J gene: TRBJ2-7; D gene: .; V gene: TRBV6-5; CDR3 protein: CASSYLSGMSSYEQYF; CDR3 DNA: TGTGCCAGCAGTTACCTTTCCGGGATGAGCTCCTACGAGCAGTACTTC
clone size: .; CDR3 length: 14; J gene: TRBJ1-6; D gene: TRBD1; V gene: TRBV7-9; CDR3 protein: CASSSGQPNSPLHF; CDR3 DNA: TGTGCCAGCAGCTCGGGACAGCCTAATTCACCCCTCCACTTT
clone size: .; CDR3 length: 14; J gene: TRBJ2-7; D gene: .; V gene: TRBV9; CDR3 protein: CASSVGQPSREQYF; CDR3 DNA: TGTGCCAGCAGCGTTGGACAACCCAGTCGCGAGCAGTACTTC
clone size: .; CDR3 length: 15; J gene: TRBJ2-3; D gene: TRBD1; V gene: TRBV6-2/TRBV6-3; CDR3 protein: CASSYRGGRTDTQYF; CDR3 DNA: TGTGCCAGCAGTTATAGAGGGGGCCGCACAGATACGCAGTATTTT